This T cell receptor (beta chain) comes out of a study of blood T cells in healthy people across ages. General study findings and limits: Age brought a roughly linear fall in TCR beta diversity measured per million T cells. CMV status of donors was not determined, possibly confounding expanded clonotype changes.

Primed by a sample-barcoded 5' primer and a J-beta primer mix, a second PCR proceeded for about 7 to 11 cycles. TCRdb analysed the 5' RACE reads with MiXCR anew, one entry per CDR3 protein. The sample consists of about 670,000 distinct CDR3 sequences, 40% to 45% of them appearing once. CDR1 DFQATT and CDR2 SNEGSKA come from the germline V gene (reference sequence). This CDR3 comprises 16 residues. Trimming took off 0 bases at V and 4 bases at J, with 16 bases between the two ends. This clonotype was counted only a few times. Its cognate antigen is unknown. The clonotype was recovered from an older man in good health. The specimen was blood. This chain links TRBV20-1 with TRBJ2-1; D is perhaps TRBD2 (6 bases). CDR3 loop: CSARDAGASVYNEQFF. The CDR3 nucleotides are TGCAGTGCTAGAGACGCTGGGGCTAGCGTGTACAATGAGCAGTTCTTC.